This T cell receptor (beta chain) was found in a study of blood T cell repertoires in COVID-19. About the study: The cDNA or gDNA used as material had been derived from T cells, B-cell-depleted T cells, or PBMCs.

This clone was detected only once. Germline V gene lookup returns CDR1 SGHVS and CDR2 FNYEAQ. V lost 4 bases and J lost 0, with 13 bases in between. This CDR3 is built from 15 residues. Assay used: immunoSEQ multiplex PCR; TCRdb lists only in-frame clones, some missing. The sample holds some 30,000 clones; approximately 85% are singletons and the top ten take 5.5% to 8.5%. Sequencing input: peripheral blood. The chain recombines TRBV7-6 with TRBJ2-7; D is possibly TRBD2 (6 bases). This clonotype was sampled from a man between 60 and 75 years old with active COVID-19. CDR3 DNA sequence: TGTGCCAGCAGCTCGGCGGGACTCGTCTCCTACGAGCAGTACTTC. Translated, it gives CASSSAGLVSYEQYF.